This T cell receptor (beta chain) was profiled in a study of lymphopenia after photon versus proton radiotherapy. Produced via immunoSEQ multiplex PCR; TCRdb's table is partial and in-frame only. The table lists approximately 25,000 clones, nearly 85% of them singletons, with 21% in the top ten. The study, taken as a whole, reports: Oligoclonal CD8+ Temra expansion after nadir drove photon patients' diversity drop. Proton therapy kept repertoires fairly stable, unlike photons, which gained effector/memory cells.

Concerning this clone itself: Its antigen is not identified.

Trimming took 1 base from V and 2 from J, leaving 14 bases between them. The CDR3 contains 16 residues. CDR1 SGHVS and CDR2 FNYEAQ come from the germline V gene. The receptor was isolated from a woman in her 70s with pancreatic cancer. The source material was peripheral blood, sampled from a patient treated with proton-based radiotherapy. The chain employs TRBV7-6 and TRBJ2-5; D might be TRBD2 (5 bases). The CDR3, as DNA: TGTGCCAGCAGCTTAGGGAATAGTGGACTTCAAGAGACCCAGTACTTC. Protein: CASSLGNSGLQETQYF.